In this sample, the clone carrying this T cell receptor (beta chain) turned up a few times. The antigen remains unidentified. The CDR3 sequence is 14 residues long. Looked up from germline, CDR1 is LNHDA and CDR2 is SQIVND (reference sequence). The germline V and J ends were trimmed by 3 bases and 4 bases, with 7 bases remaining between them. The data were obtained in a study of blood T cells in healthy people across ages. Study-level points and caveats: For the donors, CMV status was unknown and possibly confounded expanded clonotype changes. A strong correlation between TCR beta diversity and naive T cell percentage was seen.

Sample-barcoded 5' priming and a J-beta primer mix drove a second PCR of 7 to 11 cycles. With 12 random nucleotides, a template-switch adaptor tagged each individual cDNA molecule. TCRdb ran MiXCR on the 5' RACE reads and lists one entry per CDR3 protein. The sample carries fewer than 1 million distinct CDR3 sequences, 40% to 50% recorded once. This clonotype originated in a man aged 55 to 70 in good health. The chain is built from TRBV19 and TRBJ1-6, with D unresolved. The sample comprised blood. Here the CDR3 reads CASSMYSYNSPLHF. In DNA, the CDR3 is TGTGCCAGTAGTATGTATAGTTATAATTCACCCCTCCACTTT.